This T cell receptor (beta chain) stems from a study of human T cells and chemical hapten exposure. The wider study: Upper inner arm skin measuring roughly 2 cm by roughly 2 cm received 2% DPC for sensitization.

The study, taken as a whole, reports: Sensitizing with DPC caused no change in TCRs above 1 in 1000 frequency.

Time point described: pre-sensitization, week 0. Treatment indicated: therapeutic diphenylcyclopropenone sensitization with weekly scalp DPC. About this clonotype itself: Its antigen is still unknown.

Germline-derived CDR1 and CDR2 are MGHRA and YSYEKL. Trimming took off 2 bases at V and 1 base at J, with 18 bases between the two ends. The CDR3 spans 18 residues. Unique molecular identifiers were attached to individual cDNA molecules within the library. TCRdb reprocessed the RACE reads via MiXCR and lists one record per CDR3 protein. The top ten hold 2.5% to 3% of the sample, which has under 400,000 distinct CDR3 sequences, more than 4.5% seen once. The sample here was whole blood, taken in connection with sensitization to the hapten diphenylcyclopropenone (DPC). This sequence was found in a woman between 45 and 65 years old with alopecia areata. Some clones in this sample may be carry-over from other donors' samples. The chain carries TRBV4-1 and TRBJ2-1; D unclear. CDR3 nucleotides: TGCGCCAGCAGCCAAAAGCCTGAGACAAAAATATCCTACAATGAGCAGTTCTTC. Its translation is CASSQKPETKISYNEQFF.